This T cell receptor beta chain derives from a study of T cells after posttransplantation cyclophosphamide. Germline values: CDR1 LGHNA, CDR2 YNFKEQ. Losses at the gene ends were 4 bases for V and 4 bases for J; bases not matched to a gene: 10. The CDR3 extends over 16 amino acids. TCRdb's table, derived via immunoSEQ multiplex PCR, lists solely in-frame clones and lacks some. The data show about 16,000 clones, with around 86% seen just once and approximately 3.5% held by the top ten. As for this clone: Its specificity is not known.

Controls had myeloablative marrow grafts with methotrexate and calcineurin inhibitor, sampled at 1 year. Regarding the study as a whole: TRB clonality was highly associated with recipient CMV seropositivity and reactivation. Donor CD8+ memory clones often dominated recipient blood repertoires at later times.

This rearrangement joins TRBV4-2 to TRBJ2-7; TRBD2 agrees at 10 bases. This receptor was taken from a male patient aged 50 or older who received an allogeneic stem cell transplant from an unrelated donor, was CMV-positive, and had chronic GVHD only. Some T cells may be supplied by the graft donor. This specimen consisted of PBMCs, obtained after an allogeneic stem cell transplant with a calcineurin inhibitor and methotrexate. The CDR3 is CASSPRPSSGGYEQYF. CDR3 sequence (DNA): TGTGCCAGCAGCCCCCGTCCCTCTAGCGGGGGATACGAGCAGTACTTC.